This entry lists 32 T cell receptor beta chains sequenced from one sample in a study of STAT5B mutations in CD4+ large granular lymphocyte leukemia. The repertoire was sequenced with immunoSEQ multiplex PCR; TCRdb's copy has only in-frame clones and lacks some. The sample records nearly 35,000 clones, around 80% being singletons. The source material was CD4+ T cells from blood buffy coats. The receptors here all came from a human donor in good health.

Here the CDR3 reads CASSFAASNQPQHF. DNA of the CDR3: TGTGCCAGCAGCTTCGCAGCCAGCAATCAGCCCCAGCATTTT. J is TRBJ1-5 and V is TRBV6-5; no clear D. In germline, CDR1 is MNHEY, CDR2 SVGAGI. Trimming pared 6 bases from V and 1 base from J, leaving 10 bases between. This CDR3 comprises 14 residues.

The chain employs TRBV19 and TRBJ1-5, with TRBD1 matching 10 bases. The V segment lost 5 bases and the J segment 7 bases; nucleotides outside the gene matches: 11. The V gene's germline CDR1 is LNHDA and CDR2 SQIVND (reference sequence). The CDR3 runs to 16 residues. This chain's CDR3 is CASSARQGAGEQPQHF. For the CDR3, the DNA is TGTGCCAGTAGTGCTAGACAGGGGGCAGGAGAACAGCCCCAGCATTTT.

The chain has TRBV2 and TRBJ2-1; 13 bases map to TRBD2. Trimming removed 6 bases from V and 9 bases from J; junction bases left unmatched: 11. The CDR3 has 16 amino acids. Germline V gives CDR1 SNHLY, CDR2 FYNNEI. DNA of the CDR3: TGTGCCAGCAGCTGGACTAGCGGGGGACTCCGGGGTGAGCAGTTCTTC. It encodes CASSWTSGGLRGEQFF.

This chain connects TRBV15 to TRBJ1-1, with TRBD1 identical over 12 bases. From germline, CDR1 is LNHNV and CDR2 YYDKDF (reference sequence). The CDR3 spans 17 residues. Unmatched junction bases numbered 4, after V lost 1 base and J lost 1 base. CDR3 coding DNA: TGTGCCACCAGCAGAGGGGGACAGGGGGCTTCGAACACTGAAGCTTTCTTT. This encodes CATSRGGQGASNTEAFF.

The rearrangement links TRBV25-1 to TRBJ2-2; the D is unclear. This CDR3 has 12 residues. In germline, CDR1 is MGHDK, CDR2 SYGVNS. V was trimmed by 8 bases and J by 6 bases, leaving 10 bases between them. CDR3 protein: CASQMRSGELFF. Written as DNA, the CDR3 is TGTGCCAGCCAAATGAGGTCCGGGGAGCTGTTTTTT.

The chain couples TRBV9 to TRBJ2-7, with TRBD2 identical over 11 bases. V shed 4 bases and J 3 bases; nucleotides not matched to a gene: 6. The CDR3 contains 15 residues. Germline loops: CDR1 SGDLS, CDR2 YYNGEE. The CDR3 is CASSITSGGFYEQYF. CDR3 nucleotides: TGTGCCAGCAGCATCACTAGCGGGGGATTCTACGAGCAGTACTTC.

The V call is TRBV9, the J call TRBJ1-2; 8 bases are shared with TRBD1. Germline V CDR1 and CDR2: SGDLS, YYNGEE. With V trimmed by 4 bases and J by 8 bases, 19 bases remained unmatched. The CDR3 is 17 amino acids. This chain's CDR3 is CASSPQVGQASFGGYTF. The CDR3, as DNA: TGTGCCAGCAGCCCCCAGGTGGGACAGGCATCATTTGGAGGCTACACCTTC.

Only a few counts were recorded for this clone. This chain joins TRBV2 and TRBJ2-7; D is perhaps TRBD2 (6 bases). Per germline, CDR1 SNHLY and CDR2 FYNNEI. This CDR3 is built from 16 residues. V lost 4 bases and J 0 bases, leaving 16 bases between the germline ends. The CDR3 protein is CASSGTRQTSSYEQYF. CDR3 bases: TGTGCCAGCAGTGGCACCCGACAGACTAGCTCCTACGAGCAGTACTTC.

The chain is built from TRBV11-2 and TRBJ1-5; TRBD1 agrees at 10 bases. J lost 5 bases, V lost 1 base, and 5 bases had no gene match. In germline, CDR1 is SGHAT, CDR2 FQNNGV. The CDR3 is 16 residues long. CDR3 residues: CASSLGDRGGDQPQHF. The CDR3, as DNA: TGTGCCAGCAGCTTAGGGGACAGGGGAGGGGATCAGCCCCAGCATTTT.

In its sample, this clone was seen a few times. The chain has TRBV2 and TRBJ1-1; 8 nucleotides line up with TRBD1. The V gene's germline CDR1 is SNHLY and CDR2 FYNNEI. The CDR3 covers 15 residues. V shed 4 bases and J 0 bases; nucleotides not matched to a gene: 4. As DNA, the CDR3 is TGTGCCAGCAGTGCACGGGGACAGGTGAACACTGAAGCTTTCTTT. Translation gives CASSARGQVNTEAFF.

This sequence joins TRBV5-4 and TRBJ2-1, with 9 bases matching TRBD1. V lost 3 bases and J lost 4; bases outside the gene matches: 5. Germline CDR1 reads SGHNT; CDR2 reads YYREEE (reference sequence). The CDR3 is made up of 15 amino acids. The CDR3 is CASSSGTGMYNEQFF. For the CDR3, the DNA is TGTGCCAGCAGCTCTGGGACAGGGATGTACAATGAGCAGTTCTTC.

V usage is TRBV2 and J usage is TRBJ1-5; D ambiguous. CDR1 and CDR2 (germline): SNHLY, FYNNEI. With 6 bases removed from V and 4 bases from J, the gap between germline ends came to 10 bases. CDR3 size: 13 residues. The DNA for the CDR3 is TGTGCCAGCAGGAGGGAAGAAAATCAGCCCCAGCATTTT. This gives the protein CASRREENQPQHF.

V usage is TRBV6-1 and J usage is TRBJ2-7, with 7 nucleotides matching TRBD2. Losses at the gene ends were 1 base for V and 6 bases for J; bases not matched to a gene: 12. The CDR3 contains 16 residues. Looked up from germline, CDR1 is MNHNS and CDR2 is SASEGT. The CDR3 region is CASSEGTWGGPFEQYF. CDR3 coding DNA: TGTGCCAGCAGTGAAGGGACGTGGGGGGGTCCCTTCGAGCAGTACTTC.

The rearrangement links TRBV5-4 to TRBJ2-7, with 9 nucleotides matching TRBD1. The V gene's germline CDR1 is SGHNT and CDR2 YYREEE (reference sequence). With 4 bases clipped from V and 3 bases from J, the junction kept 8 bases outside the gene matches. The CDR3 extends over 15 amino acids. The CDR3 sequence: CASSVPGQGGYEQYF. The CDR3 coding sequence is TGTGCCAGCAGCGTCCCGGGACAGGGTGGCTACGAGCAGTACTTC.

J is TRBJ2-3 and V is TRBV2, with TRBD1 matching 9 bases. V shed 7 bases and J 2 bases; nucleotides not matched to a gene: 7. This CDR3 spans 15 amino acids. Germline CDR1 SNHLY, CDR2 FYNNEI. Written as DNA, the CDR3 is TGTGCCAGCAACGACCGGGACAGGGACACAGATACGCAGTATTTT. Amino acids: CASNDRDRDTDTQYF.

The CDR3, as DNA: TGTGCCAGCAGCTTGGTCGGCCAGAACACTGAAGCTTTCTTT. Encoded protein: CASSLVGQNTEAFF. The chain recombines TRBV5-4 with TRBJ1-1; D uncertain. The CDR3 contains 14 residues. Germline V gene lookup returns CDR1 SGHNT and CDR2 YYREEE (reference sequence). Trimming cost V 0 bases and J 1 base, with 7 bases left between them. The complete variable domain, with remaining parts taken from reference TRBV5-4 and TRBJ1-1, reads ETGVTQSPTHLIKTRGQQVTLRCSSQSGHNTVSWYQQALGQGPQFIFQYYREEENGRGNFPPRFSGLQFPNYSSELNVNALELDDSALYLCASSLVGQNTEAFFGQGTRLTVV.

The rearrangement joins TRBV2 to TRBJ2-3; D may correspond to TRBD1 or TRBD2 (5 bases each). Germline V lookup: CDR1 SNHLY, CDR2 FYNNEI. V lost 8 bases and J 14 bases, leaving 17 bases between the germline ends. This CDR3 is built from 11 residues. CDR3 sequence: CASLDWGGRYF. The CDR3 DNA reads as TGTGCCAGCTTGGACTGGGGCGGGCGGTATTTT.

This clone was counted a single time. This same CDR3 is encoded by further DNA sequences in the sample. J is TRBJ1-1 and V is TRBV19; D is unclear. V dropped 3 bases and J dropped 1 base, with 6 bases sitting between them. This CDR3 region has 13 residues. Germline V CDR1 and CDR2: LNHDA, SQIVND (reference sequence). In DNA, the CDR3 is TGTGCCAGTAGTATCGTCCGGAACACTGAAGCTTTCTTT. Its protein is CASSIVRNTEAFF. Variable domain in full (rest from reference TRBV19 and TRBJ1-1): DGGITQSPKYLFRKEGQNVTLSCEQNLNHDAMYWYRQDPGQGLRLIYYSQIVNDFQKGDIAEGYSVSREKKESFPLTVTSAQKNPTAFYLCASSIVRNTEAFFGQGTRLTVV.

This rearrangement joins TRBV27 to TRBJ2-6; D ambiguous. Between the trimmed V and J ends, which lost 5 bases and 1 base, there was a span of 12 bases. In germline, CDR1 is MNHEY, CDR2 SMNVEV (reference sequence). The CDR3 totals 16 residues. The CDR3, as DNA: TGTGCCAGCAGTCCCAAAGCAAGTTCTGGGGCCAACGTCCTGACTTTC. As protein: CASSPKASSGANVLTF.

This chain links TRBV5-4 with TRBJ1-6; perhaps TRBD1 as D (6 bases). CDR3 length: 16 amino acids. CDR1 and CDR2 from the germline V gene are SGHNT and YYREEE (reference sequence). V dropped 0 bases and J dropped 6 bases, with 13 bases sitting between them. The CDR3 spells CASSLGAGQPNSPLHF. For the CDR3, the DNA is TGTGCCAGCAGCTTGGGGGCCGGACAGCCTAATTCACCCCTCCACTTT.

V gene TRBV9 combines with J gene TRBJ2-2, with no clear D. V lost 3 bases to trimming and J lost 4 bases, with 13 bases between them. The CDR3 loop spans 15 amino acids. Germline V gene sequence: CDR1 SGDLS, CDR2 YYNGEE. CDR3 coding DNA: TGTGCCAGCAGCGGCGGACGGTCGCGCACCGGGGAGCTGTTTTTT. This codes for CASSGGRSRTGELFF.

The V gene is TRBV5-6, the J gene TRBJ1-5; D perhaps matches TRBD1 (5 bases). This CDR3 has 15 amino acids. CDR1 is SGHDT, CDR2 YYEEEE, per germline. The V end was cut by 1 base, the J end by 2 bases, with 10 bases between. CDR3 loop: CASSLYSGGNQPQHF. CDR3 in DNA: TGTGCCAGCAGCTTGTACTCGGGGGGCAATCAGCCCCAGCATTTT.

The CDR3 coding sequence is TGTGCCTGGAAGGGAAGAGGGGACTACGAGCAGTACTTC. The encoded protein is CAWKGRGDYEQYF. V usage is TRBV30 and J usage is TRBJ2-7; the D gene could be TRBD1 or TRBD2 (5 bases each). V lost 4 bases and J 3 bases, leaving 13 bases between the germline ends. Germline V lookup: CDR1 GTSNPN, CDR2 SVGIG (reference sequence). The length of the CDR3 is 13 residues.

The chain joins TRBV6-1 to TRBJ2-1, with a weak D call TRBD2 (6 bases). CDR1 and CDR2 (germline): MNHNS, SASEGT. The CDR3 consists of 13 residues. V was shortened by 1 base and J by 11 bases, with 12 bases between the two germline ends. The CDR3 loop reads CASSEGRRDQQFF. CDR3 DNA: TGTGCCAGCAGTGAAGGGCGGCGGGATCAGCAGTTCTTC.

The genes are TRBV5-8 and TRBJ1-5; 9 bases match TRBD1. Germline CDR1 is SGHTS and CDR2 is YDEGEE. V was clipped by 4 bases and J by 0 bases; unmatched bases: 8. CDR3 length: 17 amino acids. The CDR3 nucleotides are TGTGCCAGCAGCCTTAAGACAGGGGGTAATAGCAATCAGCCCCAGCATTTT. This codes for CASSLKTGGNSNQPQHF. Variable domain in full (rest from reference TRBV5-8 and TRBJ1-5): EAGVTQSPTHLIKTRGQQATLRCSPISGHTSVYWYQQALGLGLQFLLWYDEGEERNRGNFPPRFSGRQFPNYSSELNVNALELEDSALYLCASSLKTGGNSNQPQHFGDGTRLSIL.

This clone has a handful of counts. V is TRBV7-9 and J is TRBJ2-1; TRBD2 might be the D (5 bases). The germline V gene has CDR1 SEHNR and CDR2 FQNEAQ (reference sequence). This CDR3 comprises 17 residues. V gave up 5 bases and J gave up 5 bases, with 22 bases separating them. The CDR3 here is CASSPRLMGVPHNEQFF. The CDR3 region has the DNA TGTGCCAGCAGCCCCAGACTGATGGGAGTTCCCCACAATGAGCAGTTCTTC.

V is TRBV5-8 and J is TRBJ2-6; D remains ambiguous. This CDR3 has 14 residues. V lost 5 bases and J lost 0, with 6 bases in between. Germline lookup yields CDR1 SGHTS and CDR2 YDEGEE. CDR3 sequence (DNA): TGTGCCAGCAGAGGCAGCTCTGGGGCCAACGTCCTGACTTTC. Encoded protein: CASRGSSGANVLTF.

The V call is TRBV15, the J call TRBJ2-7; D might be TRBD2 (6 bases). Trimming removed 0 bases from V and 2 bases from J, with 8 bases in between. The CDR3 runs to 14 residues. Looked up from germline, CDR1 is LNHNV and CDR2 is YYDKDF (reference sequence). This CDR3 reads CATSREEGAYEQYF. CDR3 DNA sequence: TGTGCCACCAGCAGAGAGGAGGGAGCCTACGAGCAGTACTTC. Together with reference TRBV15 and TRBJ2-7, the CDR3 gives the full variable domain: DAMVIQNPRYQVTQFGKPVTLSCSQTLNHNVMYWYQQKSSQAPKLLFHYYDKDFNNEADTPDNFQSRRPNTSFCFLDIRSPGLGDTAMYLCATSREEGAYEQYFGPGTRLTVT.

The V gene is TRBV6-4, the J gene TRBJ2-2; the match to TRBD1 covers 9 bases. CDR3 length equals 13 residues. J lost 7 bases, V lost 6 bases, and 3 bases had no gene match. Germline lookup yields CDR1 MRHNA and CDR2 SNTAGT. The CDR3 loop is CASRGTGNGELFF. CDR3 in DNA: TGTGCCAGCAGGGGGACAGGGAACGGGGAGCTGTTTTTT.

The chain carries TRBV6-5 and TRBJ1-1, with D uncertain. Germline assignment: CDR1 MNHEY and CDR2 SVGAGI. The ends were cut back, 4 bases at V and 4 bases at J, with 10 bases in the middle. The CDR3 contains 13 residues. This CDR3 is CASSFSVGTEAFF. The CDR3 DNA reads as TGTGCCAGCAGTTTTTCGGTTGGCACTGAAGCTTTCTTT.

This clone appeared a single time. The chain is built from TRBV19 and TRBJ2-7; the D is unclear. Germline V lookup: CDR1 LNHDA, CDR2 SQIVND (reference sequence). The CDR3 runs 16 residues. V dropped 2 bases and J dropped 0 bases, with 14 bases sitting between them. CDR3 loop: CASSIRAGRHSYEQYF. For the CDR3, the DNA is TGTGCCAGTAGTATACGTGCAGGCCGCCACTCCTACGAGCAGTACTTC.

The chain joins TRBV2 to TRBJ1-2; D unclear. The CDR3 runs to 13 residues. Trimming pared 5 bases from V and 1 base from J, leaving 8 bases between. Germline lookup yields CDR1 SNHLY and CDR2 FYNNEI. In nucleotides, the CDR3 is TGTGCCAGCAGTCCGCAGCTTAACTATGGCTACACCTTC. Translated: CASSPQLNYGYTF.